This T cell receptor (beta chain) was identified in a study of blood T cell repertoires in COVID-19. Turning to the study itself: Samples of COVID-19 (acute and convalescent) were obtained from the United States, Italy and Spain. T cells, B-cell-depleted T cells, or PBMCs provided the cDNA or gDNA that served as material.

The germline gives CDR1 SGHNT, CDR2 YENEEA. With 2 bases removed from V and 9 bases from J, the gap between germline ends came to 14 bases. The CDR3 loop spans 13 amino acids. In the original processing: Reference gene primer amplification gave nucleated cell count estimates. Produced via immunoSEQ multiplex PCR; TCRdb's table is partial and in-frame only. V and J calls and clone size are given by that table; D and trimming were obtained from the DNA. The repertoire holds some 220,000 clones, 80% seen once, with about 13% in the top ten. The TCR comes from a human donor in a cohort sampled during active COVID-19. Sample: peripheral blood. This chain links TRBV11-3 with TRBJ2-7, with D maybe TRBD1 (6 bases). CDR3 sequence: CASSLHRAAGQYF. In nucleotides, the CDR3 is TGTGCCAGCAGCTTACACAGGGCCGCTGGGCAGTACTTC.